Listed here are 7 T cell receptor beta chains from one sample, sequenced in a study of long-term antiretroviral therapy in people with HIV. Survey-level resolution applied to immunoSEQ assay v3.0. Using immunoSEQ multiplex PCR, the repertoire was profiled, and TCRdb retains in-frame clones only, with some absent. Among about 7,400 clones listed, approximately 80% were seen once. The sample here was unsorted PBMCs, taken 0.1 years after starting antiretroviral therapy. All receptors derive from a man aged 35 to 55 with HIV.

DNA for the CDR3: TGTGCCAGTAGTATAGGGGTGACAGGGGAAGAGACCCAGTACTTC. Translation: CASSIGVTGEETQYF. V is TRBV19 and J is TRBJ2-5; 8 positions agree with TRBD1. The CDR3 length is 15 residues. Trimming at V came to 1 base and at J to 3 bases, leaving 4 bases not matched to a gene. The germline CDR1 and CDR2 sequences are LNHDA and SQIVND (reference sequence).

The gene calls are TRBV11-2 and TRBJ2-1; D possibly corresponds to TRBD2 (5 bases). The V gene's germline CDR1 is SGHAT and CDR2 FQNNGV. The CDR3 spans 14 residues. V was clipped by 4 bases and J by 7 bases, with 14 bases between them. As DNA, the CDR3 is TGTGCCAGCAGCTCGGCGCTAGCCCCGAATGAGCAGTTCTTC. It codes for CASSSALAPNEQFF.

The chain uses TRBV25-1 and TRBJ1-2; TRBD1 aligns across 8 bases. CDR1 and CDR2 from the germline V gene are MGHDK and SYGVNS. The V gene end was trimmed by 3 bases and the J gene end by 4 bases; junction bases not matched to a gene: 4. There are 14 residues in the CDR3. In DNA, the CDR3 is TGTGCCAGCAGTGATACGGACAGGGCCTATGGCTACACCTTC. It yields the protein CASSDTDRAYGYTF.

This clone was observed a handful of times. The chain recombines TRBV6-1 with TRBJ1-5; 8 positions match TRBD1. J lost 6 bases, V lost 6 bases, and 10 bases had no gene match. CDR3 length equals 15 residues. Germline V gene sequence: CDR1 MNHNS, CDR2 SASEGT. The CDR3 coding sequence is TGTGCCAGCAGCGTACAGGGGGGGCTTGTTCAGCCCCAGCATTTT. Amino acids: CASSVQGGLVQPQHF.

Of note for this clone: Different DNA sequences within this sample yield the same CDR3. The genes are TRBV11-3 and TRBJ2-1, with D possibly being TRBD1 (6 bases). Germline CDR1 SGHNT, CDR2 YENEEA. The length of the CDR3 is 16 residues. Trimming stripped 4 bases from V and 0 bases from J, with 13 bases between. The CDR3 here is CASSSRGRGSYNEQFF. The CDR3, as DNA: TGTGCCAGCAGCTCCAGGGGAAGGGGCTCCTACAATGAGCAGTTCTTC.

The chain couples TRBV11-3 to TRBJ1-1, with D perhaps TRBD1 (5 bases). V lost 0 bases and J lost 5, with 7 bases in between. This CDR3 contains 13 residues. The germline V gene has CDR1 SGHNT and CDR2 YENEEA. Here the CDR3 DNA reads TGTGCCAGCAGCTTAGAGGGGGAAACTGAAGCTTTCTTT. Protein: CASSLEGETEAFF.

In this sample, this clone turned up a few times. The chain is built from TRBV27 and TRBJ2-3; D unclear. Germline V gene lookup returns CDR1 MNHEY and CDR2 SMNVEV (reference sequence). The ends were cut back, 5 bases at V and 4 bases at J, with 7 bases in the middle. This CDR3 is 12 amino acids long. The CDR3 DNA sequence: TGTGCCAGCAGTCGAAATCCAGATACGCAGTATTTT. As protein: CASSRNPDTQYF.